The sequence of this TCR beta chain was determined in a study of blood T cell repertoires in COVID-19. For the study at large: COVID-19 samples collected from the United States, Italy and Spain covered acute and convalescent phases.

The germline CDR1 and CDR2 sequences are LNHDA and SQIVND (reference sequence). V shed 2 bases and J shed 2 bases, with 13 bases lying between them. This CDR3 is 16 amino acids long. TCRdb keeps only in-frame clones here, not all; method: immunoSEQ multiplex PCR. The profile covers more than 150,000 clones, with 75% to 90% appearing a single time and 2.1% taken by the ten largest. The sequence was obtained from a man between 65 and 85 years old with active or convalescent COVID-19. The rearrangement uses TRBV19 and TRBJ1-5; D gene ambiguous. Sequencing was carried out using peripheral blood. The CDR3 loop reads CASSILHHRGNQPQHF. CDR3 DNA sequence: TGTGCCAGTAGTATATTGCATCACCGGGGCAATCAGCCCCAGCATTTT.